Listed here is a single T cell receptor beta chain. For the second PCR, which ran for 7 to 11 cycles, a sample-barcoded 5' primer and a J-beta primer mix were used. TCRdb redid the calling of the 5' RACE reads with MiXCR, one entry per CDR3 protein. The table lists a few hundred thousand distinct CDR3 sequences, 50% to 60% of them singletons, with about 54% in the top ten. The data derive from a study of blood T cells in healthy people across ages. There are 20 residues in the CDR3. V was shortened by 1 base and J by 0 bases, with 22 bases between the two germline ends. The gene calls are TRBV12-3 or TRBV12-4 and TRBJ1-5, with a weak D call TRBD1 (6 bases). Sequencing was performed on blood. The clonotype comes from a man between 60 and 75 years old in good health. The CDR3 region has the DNA TGTGCCAGCAGTTTAGATCCCCCGGGGGCGGGACTATATAGCAATCAGCCCCAGCATTTT. It yields the protein CASSLDPPGAGLYSNQPQHF.